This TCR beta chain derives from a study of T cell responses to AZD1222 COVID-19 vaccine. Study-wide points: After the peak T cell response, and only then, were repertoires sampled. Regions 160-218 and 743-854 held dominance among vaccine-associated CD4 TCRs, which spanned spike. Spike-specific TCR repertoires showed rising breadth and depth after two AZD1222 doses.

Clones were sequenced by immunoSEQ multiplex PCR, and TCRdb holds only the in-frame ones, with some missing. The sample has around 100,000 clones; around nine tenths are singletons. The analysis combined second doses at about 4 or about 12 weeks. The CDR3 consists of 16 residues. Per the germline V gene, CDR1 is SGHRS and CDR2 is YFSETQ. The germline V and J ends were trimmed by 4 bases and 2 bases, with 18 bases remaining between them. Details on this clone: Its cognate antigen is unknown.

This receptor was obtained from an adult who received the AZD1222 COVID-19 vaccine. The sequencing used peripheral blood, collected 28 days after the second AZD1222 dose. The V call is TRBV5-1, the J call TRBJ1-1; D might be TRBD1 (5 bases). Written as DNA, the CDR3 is TGCGCCAGCAGCGCGCGGTCTCAGGGAATTAACACTGAAGCTTTCTTT. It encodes CASSARSQGINTEAFF.